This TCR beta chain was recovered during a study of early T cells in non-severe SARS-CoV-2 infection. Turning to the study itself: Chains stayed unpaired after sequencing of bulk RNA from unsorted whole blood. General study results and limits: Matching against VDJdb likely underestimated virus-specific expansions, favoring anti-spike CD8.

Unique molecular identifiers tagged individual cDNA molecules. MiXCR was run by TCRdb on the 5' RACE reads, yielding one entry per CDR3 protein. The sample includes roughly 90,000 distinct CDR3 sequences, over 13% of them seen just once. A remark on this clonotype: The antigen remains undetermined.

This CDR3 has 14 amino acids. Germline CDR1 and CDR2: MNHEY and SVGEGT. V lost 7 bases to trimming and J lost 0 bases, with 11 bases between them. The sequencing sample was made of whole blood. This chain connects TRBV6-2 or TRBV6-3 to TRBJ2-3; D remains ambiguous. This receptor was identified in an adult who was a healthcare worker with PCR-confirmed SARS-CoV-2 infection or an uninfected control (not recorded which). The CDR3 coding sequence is TGTGCCAGCACTCAACGGACCAGCACAGATACGCAGTATTTT. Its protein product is CASTQRTSTDTQYF.